This passage covers 25 T cell receptor beta chains from one sample sequenced in a study of T cells in Graves' hyperthyroidism and ophthalmopathy. The CDR3 regions of TCR beta were amplified from RNA transcripts. TCR CDR3 regions were first amplified by RT-PCR with HTBI primers. Each CDR3 protein is one row after TCRdb ran MiXCR on the multiplex PCR reads. In the table there are about 720,000 distinct CDR3 sequences, about 15% of which are singletons. The sample comprised blood. These receptor sequences come from a young man with Graves' hyperthyroidism.

Ten or more counts support this clonotype. This chain joins TRBV11-2 and TRBJ2-3; D remains unclear. The CDR3 sequence is 12 residues long. With 4 bases removed from V and 6 bases from J, the gap between germline ends came to 8 bases. Looked up from germline, CDR1 is SGHAT and CDR2 is FQNNGV. The CDR3 sequence is CASSWTADTQYF. CDR3 nucleotides: TGTGCCAGCAGCTGGACGGCCGATACGCAGTATTTT.

This clonotype was picked up many times. This chain uses TRBV12-3 or TRBV12-4 with TRBJ2-1, with 9 bases matching TRBD2. The CDR3 is 16 residues long. Trimming removed 6 bases from V and 8 bases from J; junction bases left unmatched: 14. CDR3 DNA: TGTGCCAGCAGCCCCGTTGGAGCGGGAGGTGAGGATGAGCAGTTCTTC. It yields the protein CASSPVGAGGEDEQFF.

The chain joins TRBV20-1 to TRBJ1-2; 7 bases fit TRBD1. V dropped 0 bases and J dropped 4; count of bases not matched to a gene: 20. The V gene's germline CDR1 is DFQATT and CDR2 SNEGSKA (reference sequence). The CDR3 covers 19 residues. The CDR3 bases are TGCAGTGCTAGAGATCGCCGCCGGGACAGAGCAGATGTAAGCTATGGCTACACCTTC. Protein sequence: CSARDRRRDRADVSYGYTF.

The table lists this clonotype with many counts. The chain combines TRBV12-3 or TRBV12-4 with TRBJ2-5; D gene unclear. This CDR3 contains 13 residues. The ends were cut back, 5 bases at V and 5 bases at J, with 12 bases in the middle. CDR3 nucleotide sequence: TGTGCCAGCAGTAGGAGTAATCGGGAGACCCAGTACTTC. It translates to CASSRSNRETQYF.

This clonotype was picked up a small number of times. The chain uses TRBV7-2 and TRBJ2-5; the D gene is possibly TRBD2 (5 bases). The germline gives CDR1 SGHTA, CDR2 FQGNSA. The CDR3 contains 14 residues. The germline V and J ends were trimmed by 4 bases and 6 bases, with 15 bases remaining between them. The CDR3 loop is CASSSSHSLKTQYF. As DNA, the CDR3 is TGTGCCAGCAGCTCTAGCCACAGCTTGAAGACCCAGTACTTC.

This clonotype was observed a handful of times. V and J are TRBV6-1 and TRBJ2-7, with D hard to call. Germline values: CDR1 MNHNS, CDR2 SASEGT. Trimming shortened V by 4 bases and J by 0 bases, and 10 bases separated the two germline ends. The CDR3 totals 14 residues. This CDR3 is CASSAGPGSYEQYF. CDR3 bases: TGTGCCAGCAGTGCAGGTCCTGGCTCCTACGAGCAGTACTTC.

This clonotype occurred many times. The V gene is TRBV27, the J gene TRBJ2-2; 7 bases are a match to TRBD2. V shed 3 bases, J shed 1 base, and the junction held 2 bases outside the gene matches. The CDR3 runs to 15 residues. CDR1 is MNHEY and CDR2 is SMNVEV in the germline V gene (reference sequence). CDR3 bases: TGTGCCAGCAGTTTGCGCGGGGGGAACACCGGGGAGCTGTTTTTT. Its protein product is CASSLRGGNTGELFF.

This chain joins TRBV10-3 and TRBJ1-2, with D hard to call. The CDR3 contains 13 residues. The V and J ends lost 2 bases and 1 base respectively, with 5 bases between them. Germline-derived CDR1 and CDR2 are ENHRY and SYGVKD. The CDR3: CAISEDGNYGYTF. DNA of the CDR3: TGTGCCATCAGTGAGGACGGTAACTATGGCTACACCTTC.

The sample holds a few counts of this clonotype. The chain links TRBV15 to TRBJ2-1; D gene uncertain. CDR3 size: 13 residues. In germline, CDR1 is LNHNV, CDR2 YYDKDF (reference sequence). V was cut by 4 bases and J by 6 bases, with 10 bases left in between. The CDR3 DNA is TGTGCCACCAGCATTCCCCCCGGCAATGAGCAGTTCTTC. This sequence encodes CATSIPPGNEQFF.

The chain couples TRBV6-2 or TRBV6-3 to TRBJ2-1; tentative D call: TRBD2 (6 bases). This CDR3 contains 17 residues. V lost 0 bases and J 6 bases, leaving 18 bases between the germline ends. Germline CDR1 reads MNHEY; CDR2 reads SVGEGT. The CDR3 DNA reads as TGTGCCAGCAGTTACTCGTTTAAGGGGCGCGGGGTCAATGAGCAGTTCTTC. It is translated as CASSYSFKGRGVNEQFF.

A note on this clonotype: A far larger clone is a single base away, which makes a read error likely. Here the CDR3 reads CASSLDRAHEQYF. DNA for the CDR3: TGTGCCAGCAGCTTAGACAGGGCCCACGAGCAGTACTTC. V is TRBV13 and J is TRBJ2-7; D may be TRBD1 (6 bases). The germline V gene encodes CDR1 PRHDT and CDR2 FYEKMQ (reference sequence). The CDR3 totals 13 residues. With 1 base removed from V and 5 bases from J, the gap between germline ends came to 9 bases. Variable domain in full (rest from reference TRBV13 and TRBJ2-7): AAGVIQSPRHLIKEKRETATLKCYPIPRHDTVYWYQQGPGQDPQFLISFYEKMQSDKGSIPDRFSAQQFSDYHSELNMSSLELGDSALYFCASSLDRAHEQYFGPGTRLTVT.

This clonotype was detected a few times. The chain has TRBV20-1 and TRBJ2-1, with 7 bases identical to TRBD1. Germline loops: CDR1 DFQATT, CDR2 SNEGSKA (reference sequence). The V and J ends lost 5 bases and 10 bases, in that order; junction bases with no gene match: 11. The CDR3 spans 13 residues. The CDR3 DNA reads TGCAGTGCTCCAGACAGGGTGTTACGGGAGCAGTTCTTC. Encoded protein: CSAPDRVLREQFF.

This clonotype occurred many times. The V call is TRBV7-9, the J call TRBJ2-3; 12 bases match TRBD2. The CDR3 runs to 15 residues. Germline V gene lookup returns CDR1 SEHNR and CDR2 FQNEAQ (reference sequence). With 1 base clipped from V and 6 bases from J, the junction kept 2 bases outside the gene matches. The CDR3 region is CASSLELAGGDTQYF. DNA for the CDR3: TGTGCCAGCAGCTTAGAACTAGCGGGAGGTGATACGCAGTATTTT.

Only a few counts were recorded for this clonotype. This chain links TRBV20-1 with TRBJ2-7; TRBD1 might be the D (8 bases). Trimming stripped 2 bases from V and 6 bases from J, with 23 bases between. The CDR3 sequence is 16 residues long. The germline V gene has CDR1 DFQATT and CDR2 SNEGSKA (reference sequence). DNA for the CDR3: TGCAGTGCTAGACCATGGGGGGGGACAGGTCAGACCGAGCAGTACTTC. Translating gives CSARPWGGTGQTEQYF.

The table lists this clonotype with many counts. The chain carries TRBV29-1 and TRBJ2-7, with 9 bases that match TRBD1. CDR1 and CDR2 from the germline V gene are SQVTM and ANQGSEA. The CDR3 length is 13 residues. V was pared by 6 bases and J by 5 bases, with 8 bases of the junction left unmatched. The CDR3 DNA follows: TGCAGCGTGGGCGGGGACAGGGTCCACGAGCAGTACTTC. Translation: CSVGGDRVHEQYF.

This clonotype was recorded at least ten times. The chain combines TRBV27 with TRBJ1-5; D remains unclear. V shed 6 bases and J shed 3 bases, with 15 bases lying between them. Germline V gives CDR1 MNHEY, CDR2 SMNVEV (reference sequence). This CDR3 has 15 residues. This CDR3 reads CASRLMYTANQPQHF. CDR3 DNA sequence: TGTGCCAGCAGGCTGATGTATACCGCCAATCAGCCCCAGCATTTT.

The V and J genes are TRBV27 and TRBJ1-6; 9 positions match TRBD1. Germline CDR1 reads MNHEY; CDR2 reads SMNVEV (reference sequence). The V gene end was trimmed by 6 bases and the J gene end by 9 bases; junction bases not matched to a gene: 3. CDR3 size: 13 residues. The CDR3: CASSWTGVSPLHF. As DNA, the CDR3 is TGTGCCAGCAGCTGGACAGGGGTTTCACCCCTCCACTTT.

In this sample, this clonotype turned up a few times. V usage is TRBV2 and J usage is TRBJ1-1; D call uncertain. The V and J ends lost 6 bases and 1 base respectively, with 9 bases between them. The CDR3 is made up of 13 amino acids. Germline V CDR1 and CDR2: SNHLY, FYNNEI. The CDR3 DNA follows: TGTGCCAGCAGGAACCAACAGAACACTGAAGCTTTCTTT. This sequence encodes CASRNQQNTEAFF.

This clonotype has a handful of counts. The chain couples TRBV5-4 to TRBJ1-1, with D maybe TRBD1 (5 bases). The V gene's germline CDR1 is SGHNT and CDR2 YYREEE (reference sequence). V was pared by 1 base and J by 3 bases, with 10 bases between. This CDR3 has 14 amino acids. CDR3 protein: CASSLNRGYTEAFF. CDR3 sequence (DNA): TGTGCCAGCAGCTTGAATAGGGGATACACTGAAGCTTTCTTT.

The chain carries TRBV5-1 and TRBJ2-5; D is uncertain. The CDR3 extends over 14 amino acids. V lost 0 bases and J 4 bases, leaving 10 bases between the germline ends. CDR1 is SGHRS, CDR2 YFSETQ, per germline. Here the CDR3 reads CASSLDLKRETQYF. CDR3 DNA: TGCGCCAGCAGCTTGGACCTTAAGAGAGAGACCCAGTACTTC.

The table lists this clonotype with a few counts. This chain links TRBV28 with TRBJ2-1; D is uncertain. CDR1 and CDR2 (germline): MDHEN, SYDVKM. The CDR3 length is 16 residues. V dropped 4 bases and J dropped 1 base, with 14 bases sitting between them. In DNA form, the CDR3 reads TGTGCCAGCAGTTCCCTCTCAGCGCCTTCCTACAATGAGCAGTTCTTC. Translating gives CASSSLSAPSYNEQFF.

This clonotype was seen a handful of times. This may be a read error: a much more frequent sequence differs by one nucleotide. The genes are TRBV12-3 or TRBV12-4 and TRBJ1-2, with TRBD1 identical over 8 bases. Trimming removed 7 bases from V and 8 bases from J; junction bases left unmatched: 12. The CDR3 has 14 amino acids. CDR3 sequence (DNA): TGTGCCAGCAATTTCCGGACAGGGTACTTCGGCTACACCTTC. It translates to CASNFRTGYFGYTF.

The table lists this clonotype with a few counts. The chain links TRBV29-1 to TRBJ1-4; D gene ambiguous. The V end lost 4 bases, the J end lost 0 bases, and 12 bases lay between the germline ends. In germline, CDR1 is SQVTM, CDR2 ANQGSEA. The CDR3 runs 15 residues. CDR3 DNA sequence: TGCAGCGTTGCGGAGCGGGGAGCAACTAATGAAAAACTGTTTTTT. Its protein is CSVAERGATNEKLFF.

V and J are TRBV15 and TRBJ2-4; 11 nucleotides align to TRBD2. V dropped 3 bases and J dropped 2; count of bases not matched to a gene: 18. The CDR3 sequence is 21 residues long. CDR1 and CDR2 from the germline V gene are LNHNV and YYDKDF (reference sequence). CDR3: CATSSPTVSGRAASTKNIQYF. The DNA for the CDR3 is TGTGCCACCAGCAGTCCCACCGTTAGCGGGAGGGCCGCTTCGACCAAAAACATTCAGTACTTC.

This clonotype was seen many times. This chain joins TRBV3-1 and TRBJ2-3, with D uncertain. Looked up from germline, CDR1 is LGHDT and CDR2 is YNNKEL (reference sequence). Trimming stripped 6 bases from V and 1 base from J, with 8 bases between. The CDR3 loop spans 13 amino acids. The CDR3 region has the DNA TGTGCCAGCAGTCAGGCGGGCACAGATACGCAGTATTTT. It encodes CASSQAGTDTQYF.